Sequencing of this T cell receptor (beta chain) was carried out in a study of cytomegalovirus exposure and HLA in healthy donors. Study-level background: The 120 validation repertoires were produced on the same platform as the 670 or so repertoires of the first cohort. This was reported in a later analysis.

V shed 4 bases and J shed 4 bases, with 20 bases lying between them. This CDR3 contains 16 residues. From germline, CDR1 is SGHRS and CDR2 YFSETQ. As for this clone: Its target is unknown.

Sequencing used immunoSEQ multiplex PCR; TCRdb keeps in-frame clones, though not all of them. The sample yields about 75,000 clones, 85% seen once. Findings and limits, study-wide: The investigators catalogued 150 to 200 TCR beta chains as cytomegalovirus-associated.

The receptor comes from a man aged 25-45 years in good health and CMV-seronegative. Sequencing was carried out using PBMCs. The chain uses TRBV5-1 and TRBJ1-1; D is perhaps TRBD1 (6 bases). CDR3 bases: TGCGCCAGCAGCAGCAGGGGTCGGTCGACTGGCACTGAAGCTTTCTTT. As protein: CASSSRGRSTGTEAFF.